The rows below give T cell receptor beta chains drawn from one sample of a study of somatic mutations in cytotoxic T cells in rheumatoid arthritis. Sequenced by immunoSEQ multiplex PCR; TCRdb stores in-frame clones only, minus some. The data hold about 23,000 clones, with about 83% observed a single time. Sequencing was carried out using CD8+ T cells sorted from blood. These receptors were taken from an adult with rheumatoid arthritis. CDR3s include the opening cysteine and the closing phenylalanine or tryptophan. The order of the fields is D gene, V gene, clone size, J gene, CDR3 length, CDR3 DNA, CDR3 protein. D genes are given only for firm matches. Rows give clone size only sometimes, using once, few, many, or a class for an expanded clone.

d_call: TRBD2
v_call: TRBV7-9
clone_size: -
j_call: TRBJ2-1
cdr3_length: 13
cdr3_nt: TGTGCCAGCAGCTTAACTAGCGGCCGGGGGGGGGTCTTC
cdr3_aa: CASSLTSGRGGVF

d_call: -
v_call: TRBV21-1
clone_size: -
j_call: TRBJ1-5
cdr3_length: 16
cdr3_nt: TGTGCCAGCAGCACCCCTTGGCGACAGGGCTATCAGCCCCAGCATTTT
cdr3_aa: CASSTPWRQGYQPQHF

d_call: -
v_call: TRBV12-5
clone_size: once
j_call: TRBJ1-4
cdr3_length: 15
cdr3_nt: TGTGCTAGTGGTTTGGTACTGTCAGGTCACGAAAAACTGTTTTTT
cdr3_aa: CASGLVLSGHEKLFF

d_call: TRBD1
v_call: TRBV2
clone_size: -
j_call: TRBJ2-7
cdr3_length: 12
cdr3_nt: TGTGCCAGCAGGGACCGACAGGGTGAGCAGTACTTC
cdr3_aa: CASRDRQGEQYF

d_call: TRBD1
v_call: TRBV11-2
clone_size: few
j_call: TRBJ1-2
cdr3_length: 14
cdr3_nt: TGTGCCAGCAGCCCGGGACAGACCCTCTATGGCTACACCTTC
cdr3_aa: CASSPGQTLYGYTF

d_call: -
v_call: TRBV7-9
clone_size: -
j_call: TRBJ2-7
cdr3_length: 15
cdr3_nt: TGTGCCAGCAGCTTAGCGCAACTTGCCTCCTACGAGCAGTACTTC
cdr3_aa: CASSLAQLASYEQYF

d_call: TRBD1
v_call: TRBV6-4
clone_size: -
j_call: TRBJ2-1
cdr3_length: 15
cdr3_nt: TGTGCCAGCAGTGAGGGAACGACAGGGGTCGATGAGCAGTTCTTC
cdr3_aa: CASSEGTTGVDEQFF

d_call: TRBD2
v_call: TRBV6-1
clone_size: -
j_call: TRBJ2-7
cdr3_length: 15
cdr3_nt: TGTGCCAGCAGTGAAGAGAGGGACCGGGGGGACGAGCAGTACTTC
cdr3_aa: CASSEERDRGDEQYF

d_call: TRBD2
v_call: TRBV4-1
clone_size: -
j_call: TRBJ2-7
cdr3_length: 15
cdr3_nt: TGCGCCAGCAGCCACGGGACTAGCGGAAACTACGAGCAGTACTTC
cdr3_aa: CASSHGTSGNYEQYF

d_call: TRBD1
v_call: TRBV10-3
clone_size: -
j_call: TRBJ1-1
cdr3_length: 15
cdr3_nt: TGTGCCATCAGTGAGACGACAGGGACAAACACTGAAGCTTTCTTT
cdr3_aa: CAISETTGTNTEAFF

d_call: -
v_call: TRBV7-9
clone_size: -
j_call: TRBJ2-3
cdr3_length: 15
cdr3_nt: TGTGCCAGCAGCCTTACAACGGACCCCACAGATACGCAGTATTTT
cdr3_aa: CASSLTTDPTDTQYF

d_call: -
v_call: TRBV7-9
clone_size: -
j_call: TRBJ2-3
cdr3_length: 16
cdr3_nt: TGTGCCAGCAGCTTAGGGATTGGCGGAAATACAGATACGCAGTATTTT
cdr3_aa: CASSLGIGGNTDTQYF

d_call: -
v_call: TRBV30
clone_size: -
j_call: TRBJ1-6
cdr3_length: 14
cdr3_nt: TGTGCCTGGACCGAGGGGGTAGTAGGTTCACCCCTCCACTTT
cdr3_aa: CAWTEGVVGSPLHF

d_call: -
v_call: TRBV6-5
clone_size: once
j_call: TRBJ2-7
cdr3_length: 12
cdr3_nt: TGTGCCAGCAGCCCCGGGAGCAGCGAGCAGTACTTC
cdr3_aa: CASSPGSSEQYF

d_call: -
v_call: TRBV4-2
clone_size: -
j_call: TRBJ1-5
cdr3_length: 17
cdr3_nt: TGTGCCAGCAGCCAAGAGTATTTCGTGAGTAGCAATCAGCCCCAGCATTTT
cdr3_aa: CASSQEYFVSSNQPQHF

d_call: TRBD1
v_call: TRBV6-4
clone_size: once
j_call: TRBJ2-1
cdr3_length: 13
cdr3_nt: TGTGCCACCTCAAGACAGGGGAACTATGAGCAGTTCTTC
cdr3_aa: CATSRQGNYEQFF

d_call: TRBD1
v_call: TRBV4-1
clone_size: -
j_call: TRBJ2-7
cdr3_length: 14
cdr3_nt: TGCGCCAGCAGCCTCTCGGACAGGGGAGGGGAGCAGTACTTC
cdr3_aa: CASSLSDRGGEQYF

d_call: -
v_call: TRBV27
clone_size: -
j_call: TRBJ2-5
cdr3_length: 14
cdr3_nt: TGTGCCAGCAGTTTACAGGCAAGGATGGAGACCCAGTACTTC
cdr3_aa: CASSLQARMETQYF

d_call: -
v_call: TRBV4-1
clone_size: -
j_call: TRBJ2-1
cdr3_length: 12
cdr3_nt: TGCGCCAGCAGCCTCAGGCAGGATGAGCAGTTCTTC
cdr3_aa: CASSLRQDEQFF

d_call: TRBD1
v_call: TRBV7-9
clone_size: -
j_call: TRBJ1-2
cdr3_length: 13
cdr3_nt: TGTGCCAGCAGCCTGGGGGACAGTAATGGCTACACCTTC
cdr3_aa: CASSLGDSNGYTF

d_call: -
v_call: TRBV25-1
clone_size: -
j_call: TRBJ1-2
cdr3_length: 11
cdr3_nt: TGTGCCAGCGGAAGCAGGGATGGCTACACCTTC
cdr3_aa: CASGSRDGYTF

d_call: -
v_call: TRBV6-4
clone_size: -
j_call: TRBJ1-5
cdr3_length: 13
cdr3_nt: TGTGCCAGCAGCGCCGACAGCAATCAGCCCCAGCATTTT
cdr3_aa: CASSADSNQPQHF

d_call: TRBD2
v_call: TRBV7-2
clone_size: -
j_call: TRBJ2-1
cdr3_length: 16
cdr3_nt: TGTGCCAGCAGCTTCTACCTGACGGGGGGGCCAGGGGAGCAGTTCTTC
cdr3_aa: CASSFYLTGGPGEQFF

d_call: -
v_call: TRBV9
clone_size: once
j_call: TRBJ2-2
cdr3_length: 14
cdr3_nt: TGTGCCAGCAGCCTTCACCAGGGATCCGGGGAGCTGTTTTTT
cdr3_aa: CASSLHQGSGELFF